Listed here are 27 T cell receptor beta chains from one sample, sequenced in a study of blood T cell repertoires in COVID-19. Assay: immunoSEQ multiplex PCR; the TCRdb copy retains only in-frame clones and omits some. The sample has approximately 97,000 clones; around 85% are singletons. Sample: peripheral blood. Source of these receptors: a man in his sixties with acute or convalescent COVID-19.

The rearrangement joins TRBV9 to TRBJ2-5; weak D call: TRBD2 (6 bases). The germline V gene has CDR1 SGDLS and CDR2 YYNGEE. CDR3 length: 16 amino acids. The V end lost 0 bases, the J end lost 1 base, and 13 bases lay between the germline ends. Here the CDR3 DNA reads TGTGCCAGCAGCGTAGGCGGGGTCCTGATCCAAGAGACCCAGTACTTC. This gives the protein CASSVGGVLIQETQYF.

V is TRBV6-2 or TRBV6-3 and J is TRBJ2-5; 8 bases are shared with TRBD1. Per germline, CDR1 MNHEY and CDR2 SVGEGT. Trimming cost V 4 bases and J 1 base; bases outside gene matches: 11. This CDR3 has 17 residues. CDR3 DNA sequence: TGTGCCAGCAGTTGGGATATCGGGACAGGCCCCCAAGAGACCCAGTACTTC. Protein: CASSWDIGTGPQETQYF.

The CDR3 is CASGPGGTNNSPLHF. DNA of the CDR3: TGTGCCAGCGGCCCTGGAGGCACTAATAATTCACCCCTCCACTTT. The J gene is TRBJ1-6, the V gene TRBV11-2; D gene ambiguous. The V gene's germline CDR1 is SGHAT and CDR2 FQNNGV. V lost 8 bases to trimming and J lost 5 bases, with 16 bases between them. The CDR3 contains 15 residues.

The chain links TRBV29-1 to TRBJ1-2; 7 bases match TRBD1. The CDR3 sequence is 13 residues long. With V trimmed by 3 bases and J by 4 bases, 5 bases remained unmatched. Germline CDR1 reads SQVTM; CDR2 reads ANQGSEA. This CDR3 reads CSVEEQGSYGYTF. The CDR3 bases are TGCAGCGTTGAGGAACAGGGGTCCTATGGCTACACCTTC.

The chain links TRBV7-9 to TRBJ1-6; the match to TRBD1 covers 7 bases. The CDR3 length is 15 residues. After removal of 5 bases from V and 7 bases from J, the junction contained 8 bases not matched to a gene. Germline V lookup: CDR1 SEHNR, CDR2 FQNEAQ (reference sequence). The CDR3 spells CASSGRQGRNSPLHF. The CDR3 bases are TGTGCCAGCAGCGGCCGACAGGGAAGGAATTCACCCCTCCACTTT.

This chain's CDR3 is CASSQRGSRHEQFF. The CDR3 nucleotides read TGTGCCAGCAGCCAACGCGGGAGTCGGCATGAGCAGTTCTTC. This rearrangement joins TRBV3-1 (or the pseudogene TRBV3-2) to TRBJ2-1, with 7 nucleotides matching TRBD2. Per the germline V gene, CDR1 is LGHDT and CDR2 is YNNKEL (reference sequence). V was pared by 2 bases and J by 8 bases, with 6 bases of the junction left unmatched. The CDR3 has 14 amino acids.

This clone showed up just a few times. V and J are TRBV11-2 and TRBJ1-6; no clear D gene. The CDR3 is 14 amino acids. The V gene lost 6 bases and the J gene lost 8 bases, with 14 bases spanning the gap. Germline-derived CDR1 and CDR2 are SGHAT and FQNNGV. In DNA, the CDR3 is TGTGCCAGCAGTCAAAGGCTCGGGGATTCACCCCTCCACTTT. Amino acid sequence: CASSQRLGDSPLHF.

This clone appeared a single time. J is TRBJ2-5 and V is TRBV4-1; D possibly corresponds to TRBD2 (5 bases). CDR1 and CDR2 (germline): MGHRA, YSYEKL. V was pared by 4 bases and J by 3 bases, with 15 bases between. This CDR3 spans 15 amino acids. In DNA form, the CDR3 reads TGCGCCAGCAGCCCGGAGATAGCGAGAGAAGAGACCCAGTACTTC. Encoded protein: CASSPEIAREETQYF.

The gene calls are TRBV15 and TRBJ1-1; the match to TRBD1 covers 9 bases. Trimming took 3 bases from V and 6 from J; bases not matched to a gene: 11. This CDR3 is 16 amino acids long. Germline V gene data show CDR1 as LNHNV and CDR2 as YYDKDF (reference sequence). The CDR3 sequence is CATSSLQGARHPEAFF. DNA for the CDR3: TGTGCCACCAGCAGTTTACAGGGGGCAAGGCATCCTGAAGCTTTCTTT.

This clone has more than one count but fewer than ten. The rearrangement links TRBV27 to TRBJ1-2; the D is unclear. Germline-derived CDR1 and CDR2 are MNHEY and SMNVEV (reference sequence). The CDR3 totals 13 residues. The V end was cut by 5 bases, the J end by 8 bases, with 15 bases between. CDR3 sequence: CASSPHEVGGYTF. CDR3 sequence (DNA): TGTGCCAGCAGTCCCCACGAGGTCGGGGGCTACACCTTC.

The chain couples TRBV7-9 to TRBJ2-5; tentatively, D is TRBD1 (5 bases). The CDR3 covers 14 residues. The V gene's germline CDR1 is SEHNR and CDR2 FQNEAQ (reference sequence). V dropped 8 bases and J dropped 2 bases, with 15 bases sitting between them. The CDR3 spells CASAGTTAQETQYF. DNA for the CDR3: TGTGCCAGCGCCGGAACGACAGCTCAAGAGACCCAGTACTTC.

The chain is built from TRBV5-1 and TRBJ2-7, with D perhaps matching TRBD2 (6 bases). The CDR3 sequence is 14 residues long. V lost 1 base and J lost 2, with 10 bases in between. Germline CDR1 and CDR2: SGHRS and YFSETQ. CDR3 sequence (DNA): TGCGCCAGCAGCTTGTCGGGAGTCGCCTACGAGCAGTACTTC. Its translation: CASSLSGVAYEQYF.

This chain connects TRBV19 to TRBJ1-1; 10 nucleotides line up with TRBD1. J gave up 1 base and V 5 bases, and 7 bases lay outside the gene matches. CDR3 length: 16 amino acids. Germline V gene lookup returns CDR1 LNHDA and CDR2 SQIVND (reference sequence). The CDR3 region has the DNA TGTGCCAGTAGTTACCGGGACAGGGGTGCGAACACTGAAGCTTTCTTT. It codes for CASSYRDRGANTEAFF.

V usage is TRBV27 and J usage is TRBJ2-7, with D tentatively TRBD2 (6 bases). Germline V gene data show CDR1 as MNHEY and CDR2 as SMNVEV (reference sequence). The CDR3 consists of 12 residues. The V gene lost 1 base and the J gene lost 7 bases, with 8 bases spanning the gap. CDR3 bases: TGTGCCAGCAGTTTATGGGCGGGAGAGCAGTACTTC. It is translated as CASSLWAGEQYF.

The rearrangement joins TRBV27 to TRBJ2-1, with 9 positions matching TRBD2. The length of the CDR3 is 14 residues. The germline V gene has CDR1 MNHEY and CDR2 SMNVEV (reference sequence). The J segment lost 4 bases and the V segment lost 8 bases, leaving 6 bases of the junction unmatched. The DNA of the CDR3 is TGTGCCAGCCGTAGCGGGAGAGTTTACAATGAGCAGTTCTTC. Amino acids: CASRSGRVYNEQFF.

The V and J genes are TRBV19 and TRBJ2-7; 8 positions agree with TRBD2. Germline V gene data show CDR1 as LNHDA and CDR2 as SQIVND (reference sequence). This CDR3 region has 15 residues. V lost 3 bases to trimming and J lost 5 bases; unmatched junction nucleotides: 9. In nucleotides, the CDR3 is TGTGCCAGTAGTATCGGGGGACTAGTGGTCCACGAGCAGTACTTC. Translation: CASSIGGLVVHEQYF.

The V gene is TRBV5-1, the J gene TRBJ1-4; no clear D gene. Germline V lookup: CDR1 SGHRS, CDR2 YFSETQ. The CDR3 totals 13 residues. V was clipped by 0 bases and J by 10 bases, with 10 bases between them. CDR3 sequence reads: CASSLDTTGKLFF. The DNA of the CDR3 is TGCGCCAGCAGCTTGGATACCACTGGAAAACTGTTTTTT.

The rearrangement uses TRBV7-9 and TRBJ2-7, with 8 nucleotides matching TRBD1. V gave up 4 bases and J gave up 1 base; unmatched junction bases: 9. Germline values: CDR1 SEHNR, CDR2 FQNEAQ (reference sequence). CDR3 length: 16 residues. In DNA form, the CDR3 reads TGTGCCAGCAGCTCAGAACCCGGGACAGGATCCTACGAGCAGTACTTC. Translation gives CASSSEPGTGSYEQYF.

The table lists this clone with a few counts. V usage is TRBV2 and J usage is TRBJ2-2; 8 bases agree with TRBD2. V was pared by 2 bases and J by 7 bases, with 6 bases of the junction left unmatched. This CDR3 contains 15 residues. CDR1 and CDR2 (germline): SNHLY, FYNNEI. The CDR3 DNA reads TGTGCCAGCAGTGAATGGACTAGCCGGGGCGGGGAGCTGTTTTTT. Its translation: CASSEWTSRGGELFF.

V usage is TRBV6-5 and J usage is TRBJ1-2, with no clear D. This CDR3 comprises 14 residues. Germline V gives CDR1 MNHEY, CDR2 SVGAGI. V lost 2 bases and J 4 bases, leaving 11 bases between the germline ends. The CDR3 protein is CASSYRGFSYGYTF. The CDR3 nucleotides read TGTGCCAGCAGTTACCGTGGCTTCAGCTATGGCTACACCTTC.

This clone turned up a few times. The CDR3 sequence: CASRRSGGETQYF. CDR3 DNA: TGTGCCAGCAGAAGGTCGGGGGGGGAGACCCAGTACTTC. The rearrangement uses TRBV27 and TRBJ2-5; 8 positions agree with TRBD2. This CDR3 spans 13 amino acids. The V segment lost 6 bases and the J segment 5 bases; nucleotides outside the gene matches: 5. Looked up from germline, CDR1 is MNHEY and CDR2 is SMNVEV (reference sequence).

This clone was found a few times. The CDR3 loop is CASSQDLGTGFGNTIYF. The CDR3 DNA reads as TGCGCCAGCAGCCAAGATCTTGGGACAGGGTTCGGAAACACCATATATTTT. The rearrangement uses TRBV4-1 and TRBJ1-3; 9 nucleotides agree with TRBD1. Germline V lookup: CDR1 MGHRA, CDR2 YSYEKL. Trimming took 0 bases from V and 4 from J; bases not matched to a gene: 7. The CDR3 is made up of 17 amino acids.

The chain uses TRBV11-1 and TRBJ1-1; D perhaps matches TRBD1 (5 bases). V dropped 5 bases and J dropped 3 bases, with 13 bases sitting between them. This CDR3 is built from 14 residues. Germline lookup yields CDR1 SGHAT and CDR2 FQDESV (reference sequence). The chain's CDR3 is CASSHTGGDTEAFF. Here the CDR3 DNA reads TGTGCCAGCAGCCACACAGGCGGGGACACTGAAGCTTTCTTT.

This rearrangement joins TRBV18 to TRBJ2-5; D possibly corresponds to TRBD1 (6 bases). CDR1 is KGHSH, CDR2 LQKENI, per germline. This CDR3 contains 15 residues. Trimming left V 4 bases short and J 1 base short, with 13 bases between. The CDR3 sequence is CASSQIQGPQETQYF. CDR3 in DNA: TGTGCCAGCTCACAAATACAGGGTCCCCAAGAGACCCAGTACTTC.

The chain employs TRBV3-1 (or the pseudogene TRBV3-2) and TRBJ2-3; D gene unclear. The CDR3 has 12 amino acids. With 5 bases removed from V and 4 bases from J, the gap between germline ends came to 7 bases. Looked up from germline, CDR1 is LGHDT and CDR2 is YNNKEL (reference sequence). The chain's CDR3 is CASSVDSDTQYF. In nucleotides, the CDR3 is TGTGCCAGCAGCGTAGACTCAGATACGCAGTATTTT.

CDR3 residues: CASSRGTGTQYF. CDR3 bases: TGCGCCAGCAGCAGGGGAACGGGGACCCAGTACTTC. V usage is TRBV10-1 and J usage is TRBJ2-5; D perhaps matches TRBD1 (6 bases). The CDR3 runs to 12 residues. Germline V lookup: CDR1 WNHNN, CDR2 SYGVQD (reference sequence). V was cut by 6 bases and J by 7 bases, with 12 bases left in between.

This chain uses TRBV7-9 with TRBJ1-2; TRBD1 agrees at 7 bases. V dropped 6 bases and J dropped 7; count of bases not matched to a gene: 8. CDR3 length: 13 residues. Germline CDR1 and CDR2: SEHNR and FQNEAQ (reference sequence). As DNA, the CDR3 is TGTGCCAGCAGTCCGACAGGGAGGTCTGGCTACACCTTC. This translates into CASSPTGRSGYTF.